This entry concerns a single T cell receptor (beta chain). Its antigen is currently unknown. In the PCR, 60 Vbeta and 13 Jbeta primers were used. Sequencing was performed with immunoSEQ multiplex PCR; in TCRdb, only in-frame clones are kept and a portion is missing. The sample contains fewer than 250,000 clones, 70% to 80% of which appear only once. The entry originates in a study of cytomegalovirus exposure and HLA in healthy donors. Study-level background: Across 300 to 400 genotyped donors, about 80% landed in the Caucasian-associated ancestry cluster. Overall study findings and caveats: Reportedly, HLA-A and HLA-B alleles of most subjects were accurately predicted from TCR beta. On later analysis, the bulk of CMV-associated TCR beta chains appeared to be HLA-restricted. Productive rates of about 90% or about 30% were seen for most TCR beta V segments in an earlier analysis.

CDR1 is MGHRA and CDR2 is YSYEKL in the germline V gene. This CDR3 region has 17 residues. V was clipped by 1 base and J by 3 bases, with 16 bases between them. Source material: PBMCs. This chain links TRBV4-1 with TRBJ2-1, with a tentative D call TRBD1 (6 bases). The origin of this receptor is a woman between 45 and 60 years old in good health and CMV-seronegative. In nucleotides, the CDR3 is TGCGCCAGCAGCCAAGTGGGACACACAAGGGACTACAATGAGCAGTTCTTC. It specifies CASSQVGHTRDYNEQFF.